A selection of T cell receptor beta chains follows, all from one sample in a study of cytomegalovirus exposure and HLA in healthy donors. Measured with immunoSEQ multiplex PCR; TCRdb has only the in-frame clones, and not every one. The table shows tens of thousands of clones, with around 90% occurring only once. Sample: PBMCs. Receptors were obtained from a man aged 25 to 45 in good health and CMV-seronegative. The CDR3 runs from the conserved cysteine through the conserved F or W. Each record gives: V gene, D gene, J gene, clone size, CDR3 protein, CDR3 DNA. D genes are given only for firm matches. Clone size, where shown, is once, few, many, or a class for clones that have expanded.

v_call: TRBV9; d_call: TRBD2; j_call: TRBJ2-7; clone_size: NA; cdr3_aa: CASSVAGGSSYEQYF; cdr3_nt: TGTGCCAGCAGCGTAGCTGGCGGGAGCTCCTACGAGCAGTACTTC
v_call: TRBV28; d_call: TRBD1; j_call: TRBJ2-1; clone_size: NA; cdr3_aa: CASSTRDRNYNEQFF; cdr3_nt: TGTGCCAGCAGCACCCGGGACAGAAACTACAATGAGCAGTTCTTC
v_call: TRBV19; d_call: NA; j_call: TRBJ2-1; clone_size: NA; cdr3_aa: CASSIGSLNEQFF; cdr3_nt: TGTGCCAGTAGTATTGGGAGCCTAAATGAGCAGTTCTTC
v_call: TRBV6-1; d_call: NA; j_call: TRBJ2-2; clone_size: NA; cdr3_aa: CASRSGRESTGELFF; cdr3_nt: TGTGCCAGCAGATCCGGACGGGAGTCCACCGGGGAGCTGTTTTTT
v_call: TRBV15; d_call: NA; j_call: TRBJ1-3; clone_size: NA; cdr3_aa: CATSRDRLTGGSGNTIYF; cdr3_nt: TGTGCCACCAGCAGAGATAGGTTGACAGGTGGCTCTGGAAACACCATATATTTT
v_call: TRBV14; d_call: TRBD1; j_call: TRBJ2-7; clone_size: NA; cdr3_aa: CASSYPGQGFEQYF; cdr3_nt: TGTGCCAGCAGCTACCCGGGACAGGGCTTCGAGCAGTACTTC
v_call: TRBV18; d_call: NA; j_call: TRBJ2-5; clone_size: NA; cdr3_aa: CASSPPGPQETQYF; cdr3_nt: TGTGCCAGCTCACCCCCTGGCCCTCAAGAGACCCAGTACTTC
v_call: TRBV28; d_call: NA; j_call: TRBJ2-7; clone_size: NA; cdr3_aa: CASKLQGYEQYF; cdr3_nt: TGTGCCAGCAAGCTACAGGGCTACGAGCAGTACTTC
v_call: TRBV2; d_call: TRBD1; j_call: TRBJ1-2; clone_size: NA; cdr3_aa: CASAPRQGSYGYTF; cdr3_nt: TGTGCCAGCGCCCCCCGACAGGGGTCCTATGGCTACACCTTC
v_call: TRBV10-3; d_call: TRBD1; j_call: TRBJ1-6; clone_size: NA; cdr3_aa: CAIKRGTDDFSSLHF; cdr3_nt: TGTGCCATTAAGCGTGGGACAGACGATTTTAGTTCCCTCCACTTT
v_call: TRBV19; d_call: NA; j_call: TRBJ1-2; clone_size: NA; cdr3_aa: CASQSSLGQTNYGYTF; cdr3_nt: TGTGCCAGCCAGAGCTCTTTGGGGCAGACTAACTATGGCTACACCTTC
v_call: TRBV28; d_call: TRBD1; j_call: TRBJ2-3; clone_size: NA; cdr3_aa: CASGDAGQGETDTQYF; cdr3_nt: TGTGCCAGCGGCGATGCGGGACAGGGTGAGACAGATACGCAGTATTTT
v_call: TRBV7-3; d_call: NA; j_call: TRBJ1-1; clone_size: NA; cdr3_aa: CASSLRQNTEAFF; cdr3_nt: TGTGCCAGCAGCTTGCGACAGAACACTGAAGCTTTCTTT
v_call: TRBV7-3; d_call: TRBD1; j_call: TRBJ2-2; clone_size: NA; cdr3_aa: CASRPGGTGELFF; cdr3_nt: TGTGCCAGCAGACCAGGGGGCACCGGGGAGCTGTTTTTT
v_call: TRBV10-3; d_call: TRBD1; j_call: TRBJ2-1; clone_size: NA; cdr3_aa: CAISEDCVTGCPNVYNEQFF; cdr3_nt: TGTGCCATCAGTGAGGATTGTGTGACAGGGTGTCCGAACGTATACAATGAGCAGTTCTTC
v_call: TRBV30; d_call: NA; j_call: TRBJ2-4; clone_size: NA; cdr3_aa: CAWSILAKNIQYF; cdr3_nt: TGTGCCTGGAGTATTCTAGCCAAAAACATTCAGTACTTC
v_call: TRBV5-5; d_call: NA; j_call: TRBJ1-2; clone_size: NA; cdr3_aa: CASSLGQADYGYTF; cdr3_nt: TGTGCCAGCAGCTTGGGCCAGGCCGACTATGGCTACACCTTC
v_call: TRBV28; d_call: NA; j_call: TRBJ2-4; clone_size: NA; cdr3_aa: CASSLRLRSGAKNIQYF; cdr3_nt: TGTGCCAGCAGTCTTAGACTGAGAAGTGGGGCCAAAAACATTCAGTACTTC
v_call: TRBV28; d_call: NA; j_call: TRBJ2-7; clone_size: NA; cdr3_aa: CASSQPNQGKVEQYF; cdr3_nt: TGTGCCAGCAGCCAACCCAACCAGGGGAAGGTCGAGCAGTACTTC
v_call: TRBV5-6; d_call: NA; j_call: TRBJ1-6; clone_size: NA; cdr3_aa: CASSPNFGNSPLHF; cdr3_nt: TGTGCCAGCAGCCCGAACTTCGGGAATTCACCCCTCCACTTT
v_call: TRBV11-1; d_call: NA; j_call: TRBJ2-5; clone_size: NA; cdr3_aa: CASSLVLQGEETQYF; cdr3_nt: TGTGCCAGCAGCTTAGTCCTCCAGGGTGAAGAGACCCAGTACTTC
v_call: TRBV10-2; d_call: NA; j_call: TRBJ2-2; clone_size: once; cdr3_aa: CASSDAGELFF; cdr3_nt: TGCGCCAGCAGTGACGCCGGGGAGCTGTTTTTT
v_call: TRBV7-3; d_call: NA; j_call: TRBJ1-5; clone_size: NA; cdr3_aa: CASSKALNQPQHF; cdr3_nt: TGTGCCAGCAGCAAAGCCCTGAATCAGCCCCAGCATTTT
v_call: TRBV25-1; d_call: NA; j_call: TRBJ2-5; clone_size: NA; cdr3_aa: CASSELWSLQTQYF; cdr3_nt: TGTGCCAGCAGTGAATTATGGTCCCTACAGACCCAGTACTTC
v_call: TRBV6-1; d_call: NA; j_call: TRBJ2-5; clone_size: NA; cdr3_aa: CASSDRDRFQETQYF; cdr3_nt: TGTGCCAGCAGTGACCGAGACAGATTCCAAGAGACCCAGTACTTC
v_call: TRBV2; d_call: NA; j_call: TRBJ2-2; clone_size: once; cdr3_aa: CASSERPGTHTGELFF; cdr3_nt: TGTGCCAGCAGTGAAAGGCCCGGGACTCACACCGGGGAGCTGTTTTTT